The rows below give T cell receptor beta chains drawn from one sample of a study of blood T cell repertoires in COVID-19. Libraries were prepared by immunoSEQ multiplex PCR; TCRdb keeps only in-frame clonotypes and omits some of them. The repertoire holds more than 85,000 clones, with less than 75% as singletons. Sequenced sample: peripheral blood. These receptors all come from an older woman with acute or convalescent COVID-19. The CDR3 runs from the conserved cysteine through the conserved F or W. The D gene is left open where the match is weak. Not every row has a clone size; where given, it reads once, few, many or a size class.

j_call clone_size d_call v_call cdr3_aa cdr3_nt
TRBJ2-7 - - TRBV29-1 CSVRTVAYEQYF TGCAGCGTAAGGACTGTCGCCTACGAGCAGTACTTC
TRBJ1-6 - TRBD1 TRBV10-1 CATRDRDGLISPLHF TGCGCCACCAGGGACAGGGATGGCCTTATCTCACCCCTCCACTTT
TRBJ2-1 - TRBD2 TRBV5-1 CASTLSASGGANEQFF TGCGCCAGCACCTTGAGTGCCAGCGGGGGGGCCAATGAGCAGTTCTTC
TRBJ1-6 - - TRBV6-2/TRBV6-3 CASSYRTGSYSPLHF TGTGCCAGCAGTTATCGGACCGGGAGCTATTCACCCCTCCACTTT
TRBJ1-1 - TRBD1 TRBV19 CASSRQGALYEAFF TGTGCCAGTAGTAGACAGGGGGCTCTCTATGAAGCTTTCTTT
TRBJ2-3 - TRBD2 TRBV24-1 CATSDLWTSGGADTQYF TGTGCCACCAGTGATCTATGGACTAGCGGGGGGGCAGATACGCAGTATTTT
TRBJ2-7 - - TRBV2 CASSGPGSSYEQYF TGTGCCAGCAGTGGTCCGGGGAGCTCCTACGAGCAGTACTTC
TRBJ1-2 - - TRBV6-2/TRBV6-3 CASSSPGGGKITIYGYTF TGTGCCAGCAGTTCCCCCGGGGGGGGCAAGATTACCATCTATGGCTACACCTTC
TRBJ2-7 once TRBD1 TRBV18 CASSRGQASYEQYF TGTGCCAGCTCACGGGGACAGGCAAGCTACGAGCAGTACTTC
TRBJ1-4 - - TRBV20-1 CSASVGPNEKLFF TGCAGTGCTAGTGTGGGCCCCAATGAAAAACTGTTTTTT
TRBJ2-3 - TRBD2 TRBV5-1 CASSGLGGAYTDTQYF TGCGCCAGCAGCGGTCTCGGGGGGGCCTACACAGATACGCAGTATTTT
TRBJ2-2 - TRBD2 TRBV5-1 CASSLGHAGDGELFF TGCGCCAGCAGCTTGGGCCATGCGGGGGACGGGGAGCTGTTTTTT
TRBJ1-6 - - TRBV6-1 CASSDSRSIASPLHF TGTGCCAGCAGTGATTCCCGGTCTATAGCTTCACCCCTCCACTTT
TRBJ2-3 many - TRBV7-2 CASSLGTADTQYF TGTGCCAGCAGCTTAGGTACAGCAGATACGCAGTATTTT
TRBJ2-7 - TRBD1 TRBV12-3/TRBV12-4 CASSRDRRSEQYF TGTGCCAGCAGTAGGGACAGGCGAAGCGAGCAGTACTTC
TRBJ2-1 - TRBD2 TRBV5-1 CASSFAGGLVNEQFF TGCGCCAGCAGCTTTGCGGGGGGTCTCGTAAATGAGCAGTTCTTC
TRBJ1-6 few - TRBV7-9 CASSFFGGELVYNSPLHF TGTGCCAGCAGCTTTTTCGGTGGGGAGCTAGTCTATAATTCACCCCTCCACTTT
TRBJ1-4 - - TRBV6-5 CASGRGQTNEKLFF TGTGCCAGCGGTCGTGGGCAGACTAATGAAAAACTGTTTTTT
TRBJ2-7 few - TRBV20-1 CSAERTYEQYF TGCAGTGCTGAAAGAACATACGAGCAGTACTTC
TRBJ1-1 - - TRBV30 CAWSRQMNTEAFF TGTGCCTGGAGTCGACAGATGAACACTGAAGCTTTCTTT
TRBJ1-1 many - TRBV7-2 CASSYQGNTEAFF TGTGCCAGCAGCTATCAGGGGAACACTGAAGCTTTCTTT
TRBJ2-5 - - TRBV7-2 CASSSPPGRGVGETQYF TGTGCCAGCAGCTCCCCCCCAGGCAGGGGGGTTGGGGAGACCCAGTACTTC
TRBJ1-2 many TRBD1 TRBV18 CASSPPTGEVTF TGTGCCAGCTCACCACCGACAGGGGAGGTCACCTTC
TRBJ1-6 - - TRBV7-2 CASSLNRESVYFSPLHF TGTGCCAGCAGCTTAAATAGGGAGTCGGTCTATTTTTCACCCCTCCACTTT
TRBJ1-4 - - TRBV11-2 CASSLRGEKLFF TGTGCCAGCAGCTTACGGGGGGAAAAACTGTTTTTT
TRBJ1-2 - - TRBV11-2 CASSFGQTSANTF TGTGCCAGCAGCTTTGGGCAGACCTCTGCTAACACCTTC
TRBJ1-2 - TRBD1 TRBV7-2 CASSLGQEYYGYTF TGTGCCAGCAGCTTGGGACAGGAGTACTATGGCTACACCTTC
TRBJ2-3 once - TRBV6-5 CASSRTATDTQYF TGTGCCAGCAGTCGGACTGCAACAGATACGCAGTATTTT
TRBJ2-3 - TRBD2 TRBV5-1 CASSPGTSGDTDTQYF TGCGCCAGCAGCCCAGGGACTAGCGGGGACACAGATACGCAGTATTTT
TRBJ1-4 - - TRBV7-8 CASSIRGKSEKLFF TGTGCCAGCAGCATCAGGGGAAAGAGTGAAAAACTGTTTTTT
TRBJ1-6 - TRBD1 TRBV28 CASREEVDRANNSPLHF TGTGCCAGCAGAGAAGAAGTTGACAGGGCAAATAATTCACCCCTCCACTTT
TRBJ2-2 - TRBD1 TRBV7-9 CAMDRESYTGELFF TGTGCCATGGACAGGGAGAGTTACACCGGGGAGCTGTTTTTT
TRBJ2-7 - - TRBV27 CASSRRHQYEQYF TGTGCCAGCAGCCGACGACACCAATACGAGCAGTACTTC
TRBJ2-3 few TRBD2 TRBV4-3 CASSQGVSGGTDTQYF TGCGCCAGCAGCCAAGGGGTCAGCGGGGGCACAGATACGCAGTATTTT
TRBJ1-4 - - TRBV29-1 CSVKTGSNEKLFF TGCAGCGTGAAAACAGGGTCTAATGAAAAACTGTTTTTT
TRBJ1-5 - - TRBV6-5 CASAREVSNQPQHF TGTGCCTCCGCACGGGAGGTTAGCAATCAGCCCCAGCATTTT
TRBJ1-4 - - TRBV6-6 CASTRTGSEKLFF TGTGCCAGCACCCGCACGGGGAGTGAAAAACTGTTTTTT
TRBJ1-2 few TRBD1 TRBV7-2 CASSLGGGQGETYGYTF TGTGCCAGCAGCTTAGGGGGGGGACAGGGTGAAACCTATGGCTACACCTTC
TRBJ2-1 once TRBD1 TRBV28 CASSSRVWDRDYNEQFF TGTGCCAGCAGTTCAAGGGTTTGGGACAGGGATTACAATGAGCAGTTCTTC
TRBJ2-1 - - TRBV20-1 CSASSGWDEQFF TGCAGTGCTAGTTCAGGGTGGGATGAGCAGTTCTTC
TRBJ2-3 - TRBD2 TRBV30 CAWSVLAGGQTDTQYF TGTGCCTGGAGTGTTTTAGCGGGGGGGCAGACAGATACGCAGTATTTT
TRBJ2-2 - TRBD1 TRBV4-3 CASSQDRQGTGELFF TGCGCCAGCAGCCAAGACAGACAGGGGACCGGGGAGCTGTTTTTT
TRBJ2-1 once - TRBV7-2 CASSLLGGNEQFF TGTGCCAGCAGCTTACTAGGGGGCAATGAGCAGTTCTTC